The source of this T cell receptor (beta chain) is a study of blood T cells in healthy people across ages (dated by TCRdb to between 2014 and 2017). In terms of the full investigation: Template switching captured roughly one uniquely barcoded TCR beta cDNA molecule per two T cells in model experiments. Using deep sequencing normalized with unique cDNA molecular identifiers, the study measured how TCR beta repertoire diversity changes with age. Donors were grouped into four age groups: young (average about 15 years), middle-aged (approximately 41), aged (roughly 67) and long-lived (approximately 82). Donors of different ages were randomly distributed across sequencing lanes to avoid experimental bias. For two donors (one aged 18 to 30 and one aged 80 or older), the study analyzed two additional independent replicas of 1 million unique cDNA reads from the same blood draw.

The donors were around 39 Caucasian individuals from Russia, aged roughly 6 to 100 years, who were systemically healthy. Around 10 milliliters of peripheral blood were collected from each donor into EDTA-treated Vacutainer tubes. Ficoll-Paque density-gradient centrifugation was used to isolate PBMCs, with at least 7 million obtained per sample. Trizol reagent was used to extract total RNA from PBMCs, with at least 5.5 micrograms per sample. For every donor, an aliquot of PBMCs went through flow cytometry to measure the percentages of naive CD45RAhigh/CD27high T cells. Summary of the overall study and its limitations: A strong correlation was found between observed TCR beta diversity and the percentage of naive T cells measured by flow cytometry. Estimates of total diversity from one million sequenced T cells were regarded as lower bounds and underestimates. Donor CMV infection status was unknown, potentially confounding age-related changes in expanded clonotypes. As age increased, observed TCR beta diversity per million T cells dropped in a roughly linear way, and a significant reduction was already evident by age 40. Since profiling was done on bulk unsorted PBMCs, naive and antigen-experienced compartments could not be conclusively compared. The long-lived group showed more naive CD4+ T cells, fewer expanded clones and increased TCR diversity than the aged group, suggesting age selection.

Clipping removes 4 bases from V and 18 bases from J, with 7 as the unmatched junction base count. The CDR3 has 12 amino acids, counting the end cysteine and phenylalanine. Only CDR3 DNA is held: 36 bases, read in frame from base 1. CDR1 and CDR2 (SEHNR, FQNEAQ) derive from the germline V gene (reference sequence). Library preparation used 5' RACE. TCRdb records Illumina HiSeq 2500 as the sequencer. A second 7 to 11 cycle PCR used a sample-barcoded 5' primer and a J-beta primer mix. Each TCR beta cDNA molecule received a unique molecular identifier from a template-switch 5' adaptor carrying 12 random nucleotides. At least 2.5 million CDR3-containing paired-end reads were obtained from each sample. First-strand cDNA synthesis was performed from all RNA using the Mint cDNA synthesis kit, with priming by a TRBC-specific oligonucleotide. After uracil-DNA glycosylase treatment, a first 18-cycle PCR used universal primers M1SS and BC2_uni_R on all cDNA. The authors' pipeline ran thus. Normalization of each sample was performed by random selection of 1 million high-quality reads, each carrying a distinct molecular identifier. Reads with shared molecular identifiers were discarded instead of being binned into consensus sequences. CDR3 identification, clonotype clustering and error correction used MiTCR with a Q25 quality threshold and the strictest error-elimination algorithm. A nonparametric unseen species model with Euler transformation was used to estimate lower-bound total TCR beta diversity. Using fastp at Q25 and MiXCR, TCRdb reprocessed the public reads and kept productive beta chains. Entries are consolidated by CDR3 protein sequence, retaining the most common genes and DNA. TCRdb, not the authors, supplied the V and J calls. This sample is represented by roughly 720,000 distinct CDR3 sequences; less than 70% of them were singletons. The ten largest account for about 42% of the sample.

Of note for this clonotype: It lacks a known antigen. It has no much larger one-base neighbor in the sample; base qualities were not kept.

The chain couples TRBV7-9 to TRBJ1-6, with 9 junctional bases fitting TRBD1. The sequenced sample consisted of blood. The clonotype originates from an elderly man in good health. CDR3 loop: CASSSTGDRAHF. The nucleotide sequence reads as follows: TGTGCCAGCAGCTCGACGGGGGACAGGGCCCACTTT.